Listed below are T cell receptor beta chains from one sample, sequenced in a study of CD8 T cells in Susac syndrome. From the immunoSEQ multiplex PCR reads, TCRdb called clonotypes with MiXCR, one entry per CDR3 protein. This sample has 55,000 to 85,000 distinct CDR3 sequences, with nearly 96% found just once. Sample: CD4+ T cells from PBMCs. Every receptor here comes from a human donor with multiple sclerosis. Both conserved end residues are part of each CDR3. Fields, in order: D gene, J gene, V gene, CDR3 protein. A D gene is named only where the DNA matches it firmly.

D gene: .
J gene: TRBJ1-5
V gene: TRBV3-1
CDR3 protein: CASSPTLYPNQPQHF

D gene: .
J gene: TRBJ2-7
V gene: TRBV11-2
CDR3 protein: CASSLGAGPGGEQYF

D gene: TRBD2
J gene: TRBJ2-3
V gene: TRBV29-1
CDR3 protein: CSEISGYTDTQYF

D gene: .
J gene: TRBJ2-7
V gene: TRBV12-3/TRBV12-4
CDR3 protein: CASSPPGARQYF

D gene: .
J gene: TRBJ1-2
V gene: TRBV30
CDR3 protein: CAWRAAGVNGYTF

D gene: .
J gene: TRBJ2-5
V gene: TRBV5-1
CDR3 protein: CASCPGVDTPRETQYF

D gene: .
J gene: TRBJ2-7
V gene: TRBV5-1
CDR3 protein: CASSLGHYEQYF

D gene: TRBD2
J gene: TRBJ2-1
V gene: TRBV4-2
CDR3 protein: CASSQVPAGGLGEQFF

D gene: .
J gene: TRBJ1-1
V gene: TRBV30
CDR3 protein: CAWSVGMNTEAFF

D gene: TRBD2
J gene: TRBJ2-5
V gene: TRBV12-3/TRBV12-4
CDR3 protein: CASSLRASGGIETQYF

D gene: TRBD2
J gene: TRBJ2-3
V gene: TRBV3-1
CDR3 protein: CASSQSGANTDTQYF

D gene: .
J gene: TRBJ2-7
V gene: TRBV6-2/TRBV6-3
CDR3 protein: CASSTGRLSYEQYF

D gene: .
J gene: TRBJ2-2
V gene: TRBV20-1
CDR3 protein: CSASGGYGELFF

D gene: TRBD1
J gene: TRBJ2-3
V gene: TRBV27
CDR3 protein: CASSDWTGVTDTQYF

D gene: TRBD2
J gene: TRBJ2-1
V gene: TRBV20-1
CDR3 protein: CSAPTSGGAREQFF

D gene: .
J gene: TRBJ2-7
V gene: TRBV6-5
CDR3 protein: CASSSHGTQNYEQYF

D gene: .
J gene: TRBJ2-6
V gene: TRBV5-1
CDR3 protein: CASSLDWGANVLTF

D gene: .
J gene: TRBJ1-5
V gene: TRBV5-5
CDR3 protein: CASSRADSNQPQHF

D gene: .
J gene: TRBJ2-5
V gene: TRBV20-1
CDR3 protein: CSARDLIGTYQETQYF

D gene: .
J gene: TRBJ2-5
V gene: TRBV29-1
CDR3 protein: CSVEGYRAVLGTQYF

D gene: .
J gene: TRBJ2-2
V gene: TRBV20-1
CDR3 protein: CSARETQAGELFF

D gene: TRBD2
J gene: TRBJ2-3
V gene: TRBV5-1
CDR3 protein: CASSSLAGGPSDTQYF

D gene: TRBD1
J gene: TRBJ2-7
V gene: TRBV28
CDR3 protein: CASRDGQGIAEQYF

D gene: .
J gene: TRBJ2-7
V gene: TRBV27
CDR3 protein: CASSSWSSYEQYF

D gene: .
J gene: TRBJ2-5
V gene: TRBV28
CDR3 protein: CASSFGGRETQYF

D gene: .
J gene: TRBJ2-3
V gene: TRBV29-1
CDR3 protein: CSVEAAPEGTQYF

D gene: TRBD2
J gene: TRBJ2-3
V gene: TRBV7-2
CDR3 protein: CASSLALAGVTDTQYF

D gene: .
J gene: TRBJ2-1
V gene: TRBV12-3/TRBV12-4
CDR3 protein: CASSLGDGDNEQFF

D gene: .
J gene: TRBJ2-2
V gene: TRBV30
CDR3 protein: CAWSVPNTGELFF

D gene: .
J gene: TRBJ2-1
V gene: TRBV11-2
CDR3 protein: CARGGVTGHEQFF

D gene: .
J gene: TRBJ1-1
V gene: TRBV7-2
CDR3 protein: CASSLETNTEAFF

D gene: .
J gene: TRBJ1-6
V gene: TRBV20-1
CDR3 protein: CSAPIGTASSSPLHF

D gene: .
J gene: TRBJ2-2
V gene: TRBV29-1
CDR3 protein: CSVELGTPSGTGELFF

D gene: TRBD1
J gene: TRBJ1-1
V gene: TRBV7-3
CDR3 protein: CASSSQGGNTEAFF

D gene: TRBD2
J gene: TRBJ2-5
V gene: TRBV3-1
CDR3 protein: CASSPLSGGQYF

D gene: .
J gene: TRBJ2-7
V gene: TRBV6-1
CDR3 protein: CASSEAGATGYF

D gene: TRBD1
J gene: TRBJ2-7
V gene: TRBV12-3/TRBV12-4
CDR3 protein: CASSLGDRGSEQYF

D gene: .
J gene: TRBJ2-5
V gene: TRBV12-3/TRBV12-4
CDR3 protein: CASSKWGPGQETQYF

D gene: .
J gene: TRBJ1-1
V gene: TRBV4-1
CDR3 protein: CATSQIQTTSEAFF

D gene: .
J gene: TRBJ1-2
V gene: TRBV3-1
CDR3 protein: CASSQATTANYGYTF

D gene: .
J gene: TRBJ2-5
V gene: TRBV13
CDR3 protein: CASSKGETQYF

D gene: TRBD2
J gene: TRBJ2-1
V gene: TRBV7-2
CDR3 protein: CASSRDGGGYNEQFF

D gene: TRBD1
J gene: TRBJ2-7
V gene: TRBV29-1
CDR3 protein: CSVQRGQGYEQYF

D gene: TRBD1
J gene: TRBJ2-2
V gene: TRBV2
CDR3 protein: CANDRVTGELFF

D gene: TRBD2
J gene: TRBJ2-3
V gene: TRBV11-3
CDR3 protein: CASSYQLAGGTDTQYF

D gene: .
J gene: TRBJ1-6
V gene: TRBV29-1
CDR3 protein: CSVGDNYNSPLHF

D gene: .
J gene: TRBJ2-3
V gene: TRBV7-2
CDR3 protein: CASSLRRADTQYF

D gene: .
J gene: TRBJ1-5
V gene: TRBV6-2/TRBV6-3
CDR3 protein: CASILDGLSNQPQHF

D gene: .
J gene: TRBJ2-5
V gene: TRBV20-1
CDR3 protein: CSAVRSTQDETQYF

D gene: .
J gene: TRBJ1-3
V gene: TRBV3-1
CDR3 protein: CASSHGLNTIYF

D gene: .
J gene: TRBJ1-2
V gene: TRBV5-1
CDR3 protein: CASSLGQANYGYTF

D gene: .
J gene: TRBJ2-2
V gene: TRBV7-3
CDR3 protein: CASSSGQQLNTGELFF

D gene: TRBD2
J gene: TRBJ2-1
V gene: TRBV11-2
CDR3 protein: CASSFAASGGPGTYNEQFF

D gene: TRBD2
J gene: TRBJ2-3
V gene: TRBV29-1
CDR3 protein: CSVSRGGAPGDTQYF

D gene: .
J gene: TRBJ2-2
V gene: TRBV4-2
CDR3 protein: CASSRSDQTSTGELFF

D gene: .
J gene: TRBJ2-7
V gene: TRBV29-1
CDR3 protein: CSVVAQARGYEQYF

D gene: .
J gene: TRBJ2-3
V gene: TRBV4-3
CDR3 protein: CASSQEDNTDTQYF